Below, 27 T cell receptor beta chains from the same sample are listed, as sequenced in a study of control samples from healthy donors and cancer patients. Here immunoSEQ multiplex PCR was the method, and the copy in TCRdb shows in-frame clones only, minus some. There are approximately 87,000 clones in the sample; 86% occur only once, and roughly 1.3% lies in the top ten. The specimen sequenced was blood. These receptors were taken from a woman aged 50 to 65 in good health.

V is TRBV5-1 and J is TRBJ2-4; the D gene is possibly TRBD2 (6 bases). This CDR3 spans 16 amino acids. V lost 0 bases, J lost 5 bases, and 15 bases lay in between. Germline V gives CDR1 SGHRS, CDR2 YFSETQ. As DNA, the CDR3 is TGCGCCAGCAGCTTGGGGGGCTCCGGGACTGAAAACATTCAGTACTTC. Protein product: CASSLGGSGTENIQYF.

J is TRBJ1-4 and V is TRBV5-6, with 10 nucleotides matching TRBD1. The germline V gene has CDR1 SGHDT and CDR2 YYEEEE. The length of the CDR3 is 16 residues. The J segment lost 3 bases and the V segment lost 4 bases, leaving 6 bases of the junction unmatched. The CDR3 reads CASSPGQGRPNEKLFF. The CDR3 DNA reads TGTGCCAGCAGCCCGGGACAGGGGAGGCCTAATGAAAAACTGTTTTTT.

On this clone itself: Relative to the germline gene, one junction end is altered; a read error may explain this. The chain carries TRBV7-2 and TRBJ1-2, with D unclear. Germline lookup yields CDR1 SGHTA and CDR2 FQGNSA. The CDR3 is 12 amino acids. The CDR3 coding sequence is TGTGCCAGCAGCTTACTGGCAGGCTCTCCTCTCTTC. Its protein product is CASSLLAGSPLF.

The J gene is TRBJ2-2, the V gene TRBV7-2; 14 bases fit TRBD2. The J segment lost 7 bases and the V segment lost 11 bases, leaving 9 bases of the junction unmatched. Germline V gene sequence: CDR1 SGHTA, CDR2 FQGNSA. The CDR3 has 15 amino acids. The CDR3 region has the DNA TGTGCCGGGAGGGGACTAGCGGGAGTGGTCGGGGAGCTGTTTTTT. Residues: CAGRGLAGVVGELFF.

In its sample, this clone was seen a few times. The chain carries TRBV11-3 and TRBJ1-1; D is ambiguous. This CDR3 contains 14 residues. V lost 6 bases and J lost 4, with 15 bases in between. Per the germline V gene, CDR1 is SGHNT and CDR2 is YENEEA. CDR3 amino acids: CASRAERVSTEAFF. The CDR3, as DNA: TGTGCCAGCAGGGCAGAGAGGGTTAGCACTGAAGCTTTCTTT.

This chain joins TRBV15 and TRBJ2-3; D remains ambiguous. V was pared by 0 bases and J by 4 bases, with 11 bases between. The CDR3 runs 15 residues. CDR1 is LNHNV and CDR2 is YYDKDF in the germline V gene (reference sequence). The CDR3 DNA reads TGTGCCACCAGCAGAGATGCAGGTTGGTCAGATACGCAGTATTTT. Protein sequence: CATSRDAGWSDTQYF.

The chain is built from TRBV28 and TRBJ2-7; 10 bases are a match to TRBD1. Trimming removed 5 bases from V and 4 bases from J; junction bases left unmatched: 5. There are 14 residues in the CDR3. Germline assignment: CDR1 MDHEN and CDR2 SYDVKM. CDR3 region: CASSRTGGRYEQYF. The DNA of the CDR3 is TGTGCCAGCAGTCGGACAGGGGGGAGGTACGAGCAGTACTTC.

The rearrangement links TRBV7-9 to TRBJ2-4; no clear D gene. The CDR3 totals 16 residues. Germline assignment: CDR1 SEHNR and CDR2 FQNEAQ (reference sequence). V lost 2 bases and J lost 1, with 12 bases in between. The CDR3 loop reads CASSLLGQGAKNIQYF. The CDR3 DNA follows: TGTGCCAGCAGCTTATTGGGCCAAGGGGCCAAAAACATTCAGTACTTC.

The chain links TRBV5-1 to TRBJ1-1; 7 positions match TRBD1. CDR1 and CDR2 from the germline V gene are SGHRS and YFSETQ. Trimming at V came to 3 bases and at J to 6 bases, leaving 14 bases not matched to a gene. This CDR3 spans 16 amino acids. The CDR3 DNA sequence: TGCGCCAGCAGCTCAGTCTTGACAGGGAGGGTGTCTGAAGCTTTCTTT. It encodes CASSSVLTGRVSEAFF.

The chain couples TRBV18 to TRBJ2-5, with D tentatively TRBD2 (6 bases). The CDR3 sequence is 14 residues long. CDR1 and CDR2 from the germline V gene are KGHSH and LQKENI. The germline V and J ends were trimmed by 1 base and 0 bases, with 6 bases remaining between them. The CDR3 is CASSPLADQETQYF. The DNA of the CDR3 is TGTGCCAGCTCACCACTAGCGGACCAAGAGACCCAGTACTTC.

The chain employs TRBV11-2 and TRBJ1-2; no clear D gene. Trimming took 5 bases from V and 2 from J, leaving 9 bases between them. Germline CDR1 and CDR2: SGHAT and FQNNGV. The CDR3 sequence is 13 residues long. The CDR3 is CASSRDQNYGYTF. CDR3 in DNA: TGTGCCAGCAGCCGCGATCAGAACTATGGCTACACCTTC.

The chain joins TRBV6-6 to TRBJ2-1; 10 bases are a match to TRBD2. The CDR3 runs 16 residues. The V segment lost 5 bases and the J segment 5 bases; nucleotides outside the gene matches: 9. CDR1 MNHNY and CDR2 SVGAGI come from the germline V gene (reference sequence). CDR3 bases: TGTGCCAGCAGTCCCCTCTCTAGCGGGGGTAACAATGAGCAGTTCTTC. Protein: CASSPLSSGGNNEQFF.

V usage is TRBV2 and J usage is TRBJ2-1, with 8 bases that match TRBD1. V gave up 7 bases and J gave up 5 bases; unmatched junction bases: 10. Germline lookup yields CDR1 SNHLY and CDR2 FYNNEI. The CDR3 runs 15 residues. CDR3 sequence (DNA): TGTGCCAGCAAGATCCAGGGGGCGATGAACAATGAGCAGTTCTTC. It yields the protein CASKIQGAMNNEQFF.

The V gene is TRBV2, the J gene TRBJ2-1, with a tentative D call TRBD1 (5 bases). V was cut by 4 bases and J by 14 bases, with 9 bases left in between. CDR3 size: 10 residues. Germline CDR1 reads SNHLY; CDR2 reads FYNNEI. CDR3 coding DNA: TGTGCCAGCAGTGTGGGGCCTGAGTTCTTC. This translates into CASSVGPEFF.

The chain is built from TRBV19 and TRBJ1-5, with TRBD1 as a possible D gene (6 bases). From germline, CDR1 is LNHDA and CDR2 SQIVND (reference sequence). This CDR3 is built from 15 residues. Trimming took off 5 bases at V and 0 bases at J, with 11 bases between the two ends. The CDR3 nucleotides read TGTGCCAGTAGTTTAGGACAGCCTAGCAATCAGCCCCAGCATTTT. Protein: CASSLGQPSNQPQHF.

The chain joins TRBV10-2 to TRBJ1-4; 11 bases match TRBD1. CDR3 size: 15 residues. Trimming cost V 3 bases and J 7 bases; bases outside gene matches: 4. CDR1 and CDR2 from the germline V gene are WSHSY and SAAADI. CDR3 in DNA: TGCGCCAGCAGTGAACCGGACAGGGGGCGTGAAAAACTGTTTTTT. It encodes CASSEPDRGREKLFF.

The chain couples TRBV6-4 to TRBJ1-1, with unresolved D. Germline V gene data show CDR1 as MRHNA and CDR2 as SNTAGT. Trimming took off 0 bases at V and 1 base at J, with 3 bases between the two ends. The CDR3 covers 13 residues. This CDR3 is CASSDSENTEAFF. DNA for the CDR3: TGTGCCAGCAGTGACTCGGAGAACACTGAAGCTTTCTTT.

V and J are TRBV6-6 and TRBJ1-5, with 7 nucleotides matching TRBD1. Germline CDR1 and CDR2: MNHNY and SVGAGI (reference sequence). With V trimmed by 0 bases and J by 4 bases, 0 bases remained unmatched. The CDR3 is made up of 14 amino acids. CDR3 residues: CASSYSGQNQPQHF. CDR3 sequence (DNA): TGTGCCAGCAGTTACTCGGGACAGAATCAGCCCCAGCATTTT.

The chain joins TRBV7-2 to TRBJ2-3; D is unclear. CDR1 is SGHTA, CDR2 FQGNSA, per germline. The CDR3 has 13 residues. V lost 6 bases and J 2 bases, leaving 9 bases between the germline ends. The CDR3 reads CASRDGVTDTQYF. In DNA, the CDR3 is TGTGCCAGCAGAGACGGAGTCACAGATACGCAGTATTTT.

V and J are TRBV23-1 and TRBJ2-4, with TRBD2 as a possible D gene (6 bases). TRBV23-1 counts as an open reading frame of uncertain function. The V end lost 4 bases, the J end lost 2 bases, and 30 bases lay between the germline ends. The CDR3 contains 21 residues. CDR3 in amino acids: CASSPESDRDSTRRSKNIQYF. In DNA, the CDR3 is TGCGCCAGCAGTCCCGAATCCGACCGGGACTCAACTCGACGATCCAAAAACATTCAGTACTTC.

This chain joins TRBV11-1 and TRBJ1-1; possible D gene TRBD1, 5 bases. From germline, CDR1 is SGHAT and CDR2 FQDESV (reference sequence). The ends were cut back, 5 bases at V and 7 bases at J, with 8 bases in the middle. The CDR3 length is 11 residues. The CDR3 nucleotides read TGTGCCAGCAGCCTAGACAGTGAAGCTTTCTTT. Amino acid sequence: CASSLDSEAFF.

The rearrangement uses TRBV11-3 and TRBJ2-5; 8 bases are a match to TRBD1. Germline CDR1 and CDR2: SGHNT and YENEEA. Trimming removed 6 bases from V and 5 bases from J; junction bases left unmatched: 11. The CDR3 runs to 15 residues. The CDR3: CASSSKTGARETQYF. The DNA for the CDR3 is TGTGCCAGCAGTTCTAAGACAGGGGCCCGGGAGACCCAGTACTTC.

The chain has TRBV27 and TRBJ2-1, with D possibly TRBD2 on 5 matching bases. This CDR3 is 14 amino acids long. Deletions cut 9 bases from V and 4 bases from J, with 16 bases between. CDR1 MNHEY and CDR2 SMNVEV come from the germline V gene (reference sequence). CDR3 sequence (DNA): TGTGCCAGTTCCGGACTTGGGAAATACAATGAGCAGTTCTTC. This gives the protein CASSGLGKYNEQFF.

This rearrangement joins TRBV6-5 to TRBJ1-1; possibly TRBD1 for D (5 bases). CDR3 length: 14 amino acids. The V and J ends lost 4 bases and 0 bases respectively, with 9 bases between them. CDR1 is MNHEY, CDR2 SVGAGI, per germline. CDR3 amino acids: CASSSPGLNTEAFF. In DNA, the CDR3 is TGTGCCAGCAGTTCCCCAGGGCTGAACACTGAAGCTTTCTTT.

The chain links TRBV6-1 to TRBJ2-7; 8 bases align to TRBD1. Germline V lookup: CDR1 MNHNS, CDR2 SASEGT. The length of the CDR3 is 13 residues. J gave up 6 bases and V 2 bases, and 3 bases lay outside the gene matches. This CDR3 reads CASSERQGLEQYF. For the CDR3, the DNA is TGTGCCAGCAGTGAAAGACAGGGGCTCGAGCAGTACTTC.

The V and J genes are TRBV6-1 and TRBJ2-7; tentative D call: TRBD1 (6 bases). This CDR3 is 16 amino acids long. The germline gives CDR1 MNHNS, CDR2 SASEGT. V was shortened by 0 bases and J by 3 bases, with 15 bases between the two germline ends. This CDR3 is CASSEATTGLFYEQYF. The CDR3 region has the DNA TGTGCCAGCAGTGAAGCTACGACAGGTCTCTTCTACGAGCAGTACTTC.

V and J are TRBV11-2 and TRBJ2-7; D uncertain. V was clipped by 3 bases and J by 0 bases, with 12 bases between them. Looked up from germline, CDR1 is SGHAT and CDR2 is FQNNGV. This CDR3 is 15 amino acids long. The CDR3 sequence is CASSFSSVSSYEQYF. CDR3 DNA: TGTGCCAGCAGCTTTTCGTCGGTTAGCTCCTACGAGCAGTACTTC.